What follows are 18 T cell receptor beta chains derived from one specimen sequenced in a study of blood T cell repertoires in COVID-19. TCRdb keeps only in-frame clones here, not all; method: immunoSEQ multiplex PCR. The repertoire holds under 250,000 clones, 75% to 85% seen once, with about 5% in the top ten. The material sequenced was peripheral blood. These receptors all come from a woman in her seventies with COVID-19, enrolled during active disease.

The gene calls are TRBV7-9 and TRBJ1-6, with D possibly matching TRBD1 (6 bases). Germline values: CDR1 SEHNR, CDR2 FQNEAQ (reference sequence). V lost 1 base and J lost 13, with 14 bases in between. CDR3 size: 14 residues. The CDR3 bases are TGTGCCAGCAGCTTAGATCAGGGGTTGCACCCCCTCCACTTT. Encoded protein: CASSLDQGLHPLHF.

The CDR3 loop reads CSASLPNSYNEQFF. The CDR3 nucleotides read TGCAGTGCTAGTCTACCCAACTCCTACAATGAGCAGTTCTTC. The chain carries TRBV20-1 and TRBJ2-1; D is uncertain. Trimming pared 3 bases from V and 0 bases from J, leaving 9 bases between. The V gene's germline CDR1 is DFQATT and CDR2 SNEGSKA (reference sequence). This CDR3 is 14 amino acids long.

V and J are TRBV27 and TRBJ2-7; 8 bases are shared with TRBD1. Germline-derived CDR1 and CDR2 are MNHEY and SMNVEV (reference sequence). The CDR3 extends over 14 amino acids. With V trimmed by 6 bases and J by 2 bases, 6 bases remained unmatched. The CDR3 reads CASSLDRVTYEQYF. The CDR3 DNA is TGTGCCAGCAGCTTGGACAGGGTCACCTACGAGCAGTACTTC.

The genes are TRBV7-2 and TRBJ2-5, with D possibly being TRBD2 (6 bases). The CDR3 is 14 residues long. Trimming removed 5 bases at V and 9 bases at J, with 19 bases between. Germline lookup yields CDR1 SGHTA and CDR2 FQGNSA. CDR3 sequence: CASSPLVLTGAQYF. In DNA, the CDR3 is TGTGCCAGCAGCCCACTAGTCCTTACGGGGGCCCAGTACTTC.

This rearrangement joins TRBV27 to TRBJ1-4; TRBD1 matches at 9 bases. V shed 5 bases and J 10 bases; nucleotides not matched to a gene: 11. This CDR3 has 15 residues. Germline V gives CDR1 MNHEY, CDR2 SMNVEV (reference sequence). The CDR3 protein is CASSPSGTGFGKLFF. DNA for the CDR3: TGTGCCAGCAGTCCTTCCGGGACAGGGTTCGGAAAACTGTTTTTT.

This clone was recorded once. CDR3: CASGTPSGSYNEQFF. Here the CDR3 DNA reads TGTGCCAGCGGGACCCCTAGCGGGTCCTACAATGAGCAGTTCTTC. The genes are TRBV3-1 (or the pseudogene TRBV3-2) and TRBJ2-1; 8 bases are shared with TRBD2. The CDR3 runs 15 residues. J gave up 1 base and V 8 bases, and 7 bases lay outside the gene matches. Germline values: CDR1 LGHDT, CDR2 YNNKEL (reference sequence).

The chain carries TRBV30 and TRBJ1-2; a possible D gene is TRBD1 (6 bases). V was cut by 8 bases and J by 5 bases, with 24 bases left in between. The CDR3 sequence is 15 residues long. Germline CDR1 reads GTSNPN; CDR2 reads SVGIG (reference sequence). The CDR3 reads CATSTTSQGTYGYTF. CDR3 DNA sequence: TGTGCCACTTCTACCACTTCACAGGGAACATATGGCTACACCTTC.

This clone was picked up a small number of times. The chain joins TRBV5-5 to TRBJ2-3; possibly TRBD2 for D (6 bases). Germline V gene lookup returns CDR1 SGHKS and CDR2 YYEKEE (reference sequence). This CDR3 is 16 amino acids long. V was trimmed by 0 bases and J by 11 bases, leaving 22 bases between them. In nucleotides, the CDR3 is TGTGCCAGCAGCTTGGTGGGTAGGATACGTCCCGGGGGGCAGTATTTT. Translating it yields CASSLVGRIRPGGQYF.

This clone was recorded a few times. V is TRBV2 and J is TRBJ2-5; 7 positions match TRBD2. This CDR3 is built from 14 residues. Trimming at V came to 6 bases and at J to 5 bases, leaving 9 bases not matched to a gene. Germline CDR1 reads SNHLY; CDR2 reads FYNNEI. CDR3 in DNA: TGTGCCAGCAGCCGGGACTATTCCAGGGAGACCCAGTACTTC. The encoded protein is CASSRDYSRETQYF.

This chain joins TRBV2 and TRBJ2-3; 7 nucleotides line up with TRBD1. CDR1 is SNHLY and CDR2 is FYNNEI in the germline V gene. V shed 6 bases, J shed 0 bases, and the junction held 6 bases outside the gene matches. This CDR3 is built from 15 residues. This CDR3 reads CASRARDSSTDTQYF. In nucleotides, the CDR3 is TGTGCCAGCAGGGCCCGGGACAGTAGCACAGATACGCAGTATTTT. Variable domain in full (rest from reference TRBV2 and TRBJ2-3): EPEVTQTPSHQVTQMGQEVILRCVPISNHLYFYWYRQILGQKVEFLVSFYNNEISEKSEIFDDQFSVERPDGSNFTLKIRSTKLEDSAMYFCASRARDSSTDTQYFGPGTRLTVL.

V is TRBV6-2 or TRBV6-3 and J is TRBJ2-3; D call uncertain. V was cut by 4 bases and J by 0 bases, with 11 bases left in between. The length of the CDR3 is 15 residues. CDR1 and CDR2 from the germline V gene are MNHEY and SVGEGT. CDR3 bases: TGTGCCAGCAGTTTTGGGCATTCTAGCACAGATACGCAGTATTTT. It is translated as CASSFGHSSTDTQYF.

The V call is TRBV7-9, the J call TRBJ1-5; D remains ambiguous. Trimming stripped 0 bases from V and 4 bases from J, with 7 bases between. The CDR3 runs 14 residues. Germline values: CDR1 SEHNR, CDR2 FQNEAQ (reference sequence). DNA for the CDR3: TGTGCCAGCAGCTTAGCGAGGGAAAATCAGCCCCAGCATTTT. Residues: CASSLARENQPQHF.

The V and J genes are TRBV24-1 and TRBJ1-1; possible D gene TRBD1, 5 bases. Germline V gives CDR1 KGHDR, CDR2 SFDVKD. Trimming removed 6 bases at V and 1 base at J, with 14 bases between. The CDR3 is 15 residues long. This CDR3 reads CATSFGQGGNTEAFF. DNA of the CDR3: TGTGCCACCAGTTTCGGGCAGGGTGGGAACACTGAAGCTTTCTTT.

The chain links TRBV6-5 to TRBJ2-7, with D possibly TRBD1 on 6 matching bases. The CDR3 length is 15 residues. The V end was cut by 5 bases, the J end by 5 bases, with 19 bases between. Germline loops: CDR1 MNHEY, CDR2 SVGAGI. The CDR3 loop is CASSLGTQGSDEQYF. The CDR3 region has the DNA TGTGCCAGCAGTCTCGGCACACAGGGCAGCGACGAGCAGTACTTC.

The J gene is TRBJ2-5, the V gene TRBV18, with 11 bases matching TRBD2. CDR1 and CDR2 (germline): KGHSH, LQKENI. The CDR3 spans 17 residues. With 2 bases clipped from V and 2 bases from J, the junction kept 7 bases outside the gene matches. The CDR3 loop reads CASSPISGTSGQETQYF. The CDR3 DNA is TGTGCCAGCTCACCAATCTCCGGGACTAGCGGACAAGAGACCCAGTACTTC.

This clone was recorded only once. The V and J genes are TRBV19 and TRBJ1-5, with D possibly matching TRBD1 (5 bases). This CDR3 has 14 residues. V was cut by 6 bases and J by 9 bases, with 18 bases left in between. Germline V lookup: CDR1 LNHDA, CDR2 SQIVND (reference sequence). CDR3 sequence: CASSADSAKSPQHF. The CDR3 region has the DNA TGTGCCAGTAGCGCCGACAGCGCGAAATCGCCCCAGCATTTT.

On this clone itself: This sample also contains other DNA sequences that code for the same CDR3. This chain connects TRBV29-1 to TRBJ2-7; 7 bases map to TRBD2. CDR3 length: 16 amino acids. V lost 7 bases, J lost 2 bases, and 17 bases stayed unmatched. Germline-derived CDR1 and CDR2 are SQVTM and ANQGSEA. The CDR3 is CSARGPSGGTTYEQYF. Here the CDR3 DNA reads TGCAGCGCCCGAGGACCTTCGGGGGGAACTACCTACGAGCAGTACTTC.

This clone was seen just once. This rearrangement joins TRBV7-9 to TRBJ2-3; possible D gene TRBD1, 7 bases. The CDR3 sequence is 15 residues long. Trimming shortened V by 6 bases and J by 1 base, and 14 bases separated the two germline ends. Per germline, CDR1 SEHNR and CDR2 FQNEAQ (reference sequence). CDR3 in amino acids: CASSSRGTGTDTQYF. The DNA of the CDR3 is TGTGCCAGCAGTTCACGGGGGACAGGCACAGATACGCAGTATTTT.